A single sample gave rise to the 20 T cell receptor beta chains below, sequenced in a study of blood T cell repertoires in COVID-19. Profiled with immunoSEQ multiplex PCR; TCRdb holds only in-frame clones, not every one. The table lists over 250,000 clones, about nine tenths of them singletons. The sample was peripheral blood. The source is a woman between 55 and 75 years old with acute or convalescent COVID-19.

The CDR3 bases are TGTGCCAGCAGCCCCGGGGACAGGGGGTTCAATGAGCAGTTCTTC. It is translated as CASSPGDRGFNEQFF. V and J are TRBV7-2 and TRBJ2-1, with 11 bases lining up with TRBD1. There are 15 residues in the CDR3. Per germline, CDR1 SGHTA and CDR2 FQGNSA. The V and J ends lost 5 bases and 6 bases, in that order; junction bases with no gene match: 6.

V and J are TRBV7-9 and TRBJ2-1, with D hard to call. This CDR3 contains 15 residues. Germline values: CDR1 SEHNR, CDR2 FQNEAQ (reference sequence). Trimming took 2 bases from V and 5 from J, leaving 13 bases between them. The CDR3, as DNA: TGTGCCAGCAGCTTATGGTCGCCTTGGCACAATGAGCAGTTCTTC. It encodes CASSLWSPWHNEQFF.

V and J are TRBV7-2 and TRBJ2-7, with D tentatively TRBD2 (5 bases). The CDR3 sequence is 13 residues long. CDR1 is SGHTA, CDR2 FQGNSA, per germline. Deletions cut 1 base from V and 4 bases from J, with 8 bases between. CDR3 protein: CASSLGRTYEQYF. The DNA of the CDR3 is TGTGCCAGCAGCTTAGGTCGGACTTACGAGCAGTACTTC.

The CDR3 here is CATSRVRPAGANNEQFF. The CDR3 DNA reads TGTGCCACCAGCAGAGTCCGTCCGGCGGGAGCTAACAATGAGCAGTTCTTC. This rearrangement joins TRBV15 to TRBJ2-1, with 7 bases aligning to TRBD2. The germline V gene encodes CDR1 LNHNV and CDR2 YYDKDF (reference sequence). The ends lost 1 base at V and 5 bases at J; junction bases unmatched: 11. The CDR3 has 17 residues.

For the CDR3, the DNA is TGTGCCAGTCACCAGAGCGGGGGAGGGGCCCAGTACTTC. Protein sequence: CASHQSGGGAQYF. The chain carries TRBV19 and TRBJ2-5; TRBD2 matches at 8 bases. V dropped 8 bases and J dropped 9; count of bases not matched to a gene: 11. Germline V CDR1 and CDR2: LNHDA, SQIVND (reference sequence). This CDR3 is 13 amino acids long.

V gene TRBV30 combines with J gene TRBJ1-6; D may be TRBD1 (5 bases). The CDR3 covers 19 residues. From germline, CDR1 is GTSNPN and CDR2 SVGIG (reference sequence). V gave up 1 base and J gave up 0 bases, with 19 bases separating them. CDR3 region: CAWSADGQRQSSYNSPLHF. In DNA, the CDR3 is TGTGCCTGGAGTGCTGACGGGCAAAGACAGAGCTCCTATAATTCACCCCTCCACTTT.

This sequence joins TRBV19 and TRBJ1-5; D call uncertain. The germline V gene has CDR1 LNHDA and CDR2 SQIVND (reference sequence). The V and J ends lost 6 bases and 4 bases respectively, with 10 bases between them. The CDR3 is 13 residues long. Here the CDR3 reads CASREFVNQPQHF. For the CDR3, the DNA is TGTGCCAGTAGGGAGTTCGTAAATCAGCCCCAGCATTTT.

The chain carries TRBV2 and TRBJ1-6; the D is unclear. V was cut by 3 bases and J by 9 bases, with 6 bases left in between. The CDR3 contains 12 residues. Per germline, CDR1 SNHLY and CDR2 FYNNEI. The CDR3: CASSDLGSPLHF. CDR3 nucleotides: TGTGCCAGCAGTGATCTAGGTTCACCCCTCCACTTT. The entire variable domain, with the rest obtained from reference TRBV2 and TRBJ1-6, is as follows: EPEVTQTPSHQVTQMGQEVILRCVPISNHLYFYWYRQILGQKVEFLVSFYNNEISEKSEIFDDQFSVERPDGSNFTLKIRSTKLEDSAMYFCASSDLGSPLHFGNGTRLTVT.

The V call is TRBV5-1, the J call TRBJ1-6, with D perhaps TRBD1 (5 bases). This CDR3 contains 18 residues. Germline CDR1 reads SGHRS; CDR2 reads YFSETQ. V lost 0 bases to trimming and J lost 0 bases, with 13 bases between them. This chain's CDR3 is CASSLGEQGGSYNSPLHF. CDR3 DNA: TGCGCCAGCAGCTTGGGGGAGCAGGGAGGCTCCTATAATTCACCCCTCCACTTT.

V is TRBV27 and J is TRBJ1-4, with D uncertain. The CDR3 is made up of 11 amino acids. Germline CDR1 MNHEY, CDR2 SMNVEV (reference sequence). V shed 6 bases and J shed 5 bases, with 4 bases lying between them. The CDR3 here is CASRSNEKLFF. CDR3 coding DNA: TGTGCCAGCAGGAGCAATGAAAAACTGTTTTTT.

This chain uses TRBV7-3 with TRBJ1-1; perhaps TRBD1 as D (5 bases). The CDR3 covers 13 residues. Germline V CDR1 and CDR2: SGHTA, FQGTGA. Trimming cost V 4 bases and J 2 bases, with 8 bases left between them. The CDR3 region has the DNA TGTGCCAGCAGCTCACAGGCAAACACTGAAGCTTTCTTT. Translation: CASSSQANTEAFF. The variable domain in full, with the rest retrieved from reference TRBV7-3 and TRBJ1-1, is GAGVSQTPSNKVTEKGKYVELRCDPISGHTALYWYRQSLGQGPEFLIYFQGTGAADDSGLPNDRFFAVRPEGSVSTLKIQRTERGDSAVYLCASSSQANTEAFFGQGTRLTVV.

The chain links TRBV24-1 to TRBJ1-1, with 12 bases identical to TRBD1. The CDR3 extends over 13 amino acids. The ends lost 5 bases at V and 11 bases at J; junction bases unmatched: 5. CDR1 KGHDR and CDR2 SFDVKD come from the germline V gene. For the CDR3, the DNA is TGTGCCACCAGTGTTGGGACAGGGGGCAACGCTTTCTTT. Translating it yields CATSVGTGGNAFF.

The V call is TRBV6-2 or TRBV6-3, the J call TRBJ2-1; 7 bases match TRBD2. The V segment lost 7 bases and the J segment 0 bases; nucleotides outside the gene matches: 18. CDR1 and CDR2 (germline): MNHEY, SVGEGT. The CDR3 has 19 amino acids. CDR3 protein: CASTPGQGSRTSSYNEQFF. The CDR3 DNA reads TGTGCCAGCACCCCCGGTCAGGGTTCCCGGACTAGCTCCTACAATGAGCAGTTCTTC.

The chain employs TRBV29-1 and TRBJ1-2, with 8 bases aligning to TRBD1. Germline CDR1 reads SQVTM; CDR2 reads ANQGSEA. The CDR3 length is 15 residues. The J segment lost 4 bases and the V segment lost 3 bases, leaving 10 bases of the junction unmatched. The CDR3 here is CSVDVAGGDPYGYTF. The CDR3 DNA follows: TGCAGCGTTGATGTCGCAGGGGGCGATCCCTATGGCTACACCTTC.

This rearrangement joins TRBV5-1 to TRBJ1-2; 8 positions match TRBD1. The germline CDR1 and CDR2 sequences are SGHRS and YFSETQ. The V segment lost 0 bases and the J segment 5 bases; nucleotides outside the gene matches: 9. The CDR3 contains 16 residues. CDR3 DNA: TGCGCCAGCAGCTTGGAGGGTCCAGGGGGCAGGTATGGCTACACCTTC. It encodes CASSLEGPGGRYGYTF.

J is TRBJ1-1 and V is TRBV2; D remains ambiguous. The germline V gene encodes CDR1 SNHLY and CDR2 FYNNEI. V was trimmed by 8 bases and J by 0 bases, leaving 10 bases between them. CDR3 size: 13 residues. The CDR3 nucleotides are TGTGCCAGCCGTCCGGGTGTGAACACTGAAGCTTTCTTT. The encoded protein is CASRPGVNTEAFF.

The chain joins TRBV27 to TRBJ2-3; 11 bases agree with TRBD2. In germline, CDR1 is MNHEY, CDR2 SMNVEV (reference sequence). The CDR3 has 17 amino acids. V lost 2 bases to trimming and J lost 4 bases; unmatched junction nucleotides: 8. CDR3 bases: TGTGCCAGCAGTTTAATTCATTTAGCGGGAGGGCCAGATACGCAGTATTTT. Residues: CASSLIHLAGGPDTQYF.

Remarks on this clone: Other DNA variants within this sample encode the same CDR3. This chain uses TRBV28 with TRBJ1-5; tentative D call: TRBD1 (6 bases). CDR3 length equals 14 residues. Germline V gives CDR1 MDHEN, CDR2 SYDVKM. The ends were cut back, 6 bases at V and 2 bases at J, with 11 bases in the middle. This CDR3 is CASSLGGGNQPQHF. In nucleotides, the CDR3 is TGTGCCAGCAGCTTAGGGGGGGGCAATCAGCCCCAGCATTTT.

The rearrangement links TRBV5-6 to TRBJ1-2; D gene ambiguous. Germline V lookup: CDR1 SGHDT, CDR2 YYEEEE. The CDR3 runs to 15 residues. V lost 2 bases, J lost 3 bases, and 14 bases lay in between. CDR3: CASSLRRLYDYGYTF. CDR3 in DNA: TGTGCCAGCAGCTTACGTCGACTCTACGACTATGGCTACACCTTC.

The chain carries TRBV25-1 and TRBJ1-2, with 9 nucleotides matching TRBD1. The CDR3 has 18 residues. The germline gives CDR1 MGHDK, CDR2 SYGVNS. V was clipped by 1 base and J by 0 bases; unmatched bases: 9. The CDR3 reads CASSECRDRALANYGYTF. The CDR3 DNA reads as TGTGCCAGCAGTGAATGTCGGGACAGGGCCCTCGCTAACTATGGCTACACCTTC.